The source of this T cell receptor (beta chain) is a study of blood T cell repertoires in COVID-19. Study context: The study drew acute and convalescent COVID-19 samples from the United States, Italy and Spain.

Method: immunoSEQ multiplex PCR; TCRdb's copy keeps in-frame clones and lacks some. The sample lists over 130,000 clones, about 90% seen once, with 10% to 13% in the top ten. Looked up from germline, CDR1 is KGHSH and CDR2 is LQKENI. V was trimmed by 3 bases and J by 0 bases, leaving 8 bases between them. This CDR3 is built from 15 residues. This clonotype was obtained from a man aged 55 to 70 with active or convalescent COVID-19. Sequenced sample: peripheral blood. The V call is TRBV18, the J call TRBJ2-2; D not resolved. Here the CDR3 reads CASSPPNSNTGELFF. The CDR3 DNA sequence: TGTGCCAGCTCACCCCCAAATTCGAACACCGGGGAGCTGTTTTTT.